The clone carrying this T cell receptor beta chain was counted many times. The sample originates from a study of T cells in Graves' hyperthyroidism and ophthalmopathy. Amplification of TCR beta CDR3 regions used RNA as the template. HTBI primers drove first-round RT-PCR of the TCR CDR3. TCRdb recomputed calls from the multiplex PCR reads with MiXCR, one row per CDR3 protein. The sample has 700,000 to 850,000 distinct CDR3 sequences; around a third are singletons. Germline CDR1 and CDR2: SEHNR and FQNEAQ (reference sequence). V trimming: 3 bases; J trimming: 3 bases; junction bases outside the gene matches: 19. CDR3 size: 19 residues.

V gene TRBV7-9 combines with J gene TRBJ2-7, with TRBD1 matching over 8 bases. The receptor comes from a woman in her thirties or forties with Graves' hyperthyroidism. The sample taken for sequencing was blood. The CDR3 nucleotides read TGTGCCAGCAGCTTGGGTGATGGACAGGGCATCCCCATAGTCTACGAGCAGTACTTC. Translated, it gives CASSLGDGQGIPIVYEQYF.